Shown below are 2 T cell receptor beta chains from a single sample sequenced in a study of tumor-infiltrating lymphocytes in primary liver carcinoma. Taking about 20-31 mg of unsorted bulk tissue, the authors co-extracted RNA and DNA. TCR beta cDNA was made from 500 ng total RNA with a constant-region primer. Researchers made the TCR beta libraries by running three nested multiplex PCR rounds with slightly modified ARM-PCR. TRBV1-TRBV30 forward and Cbeta reverse primers drove the first two roughly 9-cycle rounds. From the multiplex PCR reads, TCRdb called clonotypes with MiXCR, one entry per CDR3 protein. The table shows approximately 190,000 distinct CDR3 sequences, with around four fifths occurring only once. The sequenced sample consisted of tumor tissue from primary liver carcinoma. The receptors were sampled from a man aged 35-49 years with primary liver carcinoma and hepatitis B virus infection.

The chain's CDR3 is CAISESARTLLLSTDTQYF. For the CDR3, the DNA is TGTGCCATCAGTGAGTCCGCCAGAACACTCCTATTAAGCACAGATACGCAGTATTTT. The gene calls are TRBV10-3 and TRBJ2-3; no clear D. The CDR3 runs 19 residues. Germline V lookup: CDR1 ENHRY, CDR2 SYGVKD. V was pared by 0 bases and J by 0 bases, with 19 bases between.

A note on this clonotype: Because the CDR3 is missing its conserved closing phenylalanine or tryptophan, this is likely a read error. The CDR3 spells CASGVGGEQFL. As DNA, the CDR3 is TGTGCCAGCGGGGTCGGGGGTGAGCAGTTCCTC. The rearrangement joins TRBV6-5 to TRBJ2-1; TRBD2 is a possible D gene (6 bases). This CDR3 comprises 11 residues. With 8 bases removed from V and 9 bases from J, the gap between germline ends came to 11 bases. Germline CDR1 and CDR2: MNHEY and SVGAGI.